This T cell receptor (beta chain) was sequenced for a study of T-cell memory formation after mild COVID-19. General study findings and limits: There were some responding clones in pre-infection memory, which suggested that cross-reactive memory had joined. CD8+ contracting clones occupied EMRA, while CD4+ ones occupied mainly CM and EM.

TCRdb redid the calling of the 5' RACE reads with MiXCR, one entry per CDR3 protein. The repertoire holds about 88,000 distinct CDR3 sequences, with roughly 23% as singletons. As for this clonotype: Its antigen is not known.

There are 15 residues in the CDR3. In germline, CDR1 is MRHNA, CDR2 SNTAGT. Trimming cost V 3 bases and J 5 bases; bases outside gene matches: 5. The chain combines TRBV6-4 with TRBJ2-1; 9 positions agree with TRBD2. The specimen sequenced was PBMCs or a T cell subset sorted from them (not recorded which). This sequence was found in a man aged 18 to 29 who had mild COVID-19 (a few samples of this study predate the infection). Cell type and time point are not known. The CDR3 nucleotides are TGTGCCAGCAGTGAAGGCCTAGCGGGGAACAATGAGCAGTTCTTC. Amino acid sequence: CASSEGLAGNNEQFF.